These T cell receptor beta chains were read from a single sample in a study of blood T cell repertoires in COVID-19. Repertoires were generated with immunoSEQ multiplex PCR, while TCRdb's copy carries only in-frame clones and drops some. The sample consists of around 46,000 clones, around 87% of them appearing once. The sample comprised peripheral blood. The receptors here all came from a woman of 80 years or more with COVID-19, enrolled during active disease. The CDR3 runs from the conserved cysteine through the conserved F or W. Fields, in order: V gene, J gene, D gene, clone size, CDR3 DNA, CDR3 protein. A D gene is named only where the DNA matches it firmly. Size values are once, few and many counts, or a class for expanded clones, and some rows have none.

V: TRBV6-5; J: TRBJ1-2; D: NA; size: NA; DNA: TGTGCCAGCAGTTACTCTTTCTCGCCTTACGGTGGCTACACCTTC; CDR3: CASSYSFSPYGGYTF
V: TRBV4-2; J: TRBJ2-3; D: TRBD2; size: NA; DNA: TGTGCCAGCAGCCCGCTAGGGGCGGGAGGTTATCTGAGCACAGATACGCAGTATTTT; CDR3: CASSPLGAGGYLSTDTQYF
V: TRBV7-2; J: TRBJ2-1; D: TRBD2; size: NA; DNA: TGTGCCAGCAGCTTAGCCCTAGCGGGGATCAATGAGCAGTTCTTC; CDR3: CASSLALAGINEQFF
V: TRBV6-5; J: TRBJ1-2; D: TRBD1; size: NA; DNA: TGTGCCAGCAGGGGGACAGGGACATCCGGTGGCTACACCTTC; CDR3: CASRGTGTSGGYTF
V: TRBV4-1; J: TRBJ2-5; D: NA; size: NA; DNA: TGCGCCAGCAGCCAAGATTGGATACGACGGAGCGCGTTGACCCAGTACTTC; CDR3: CASSQDWIRRSALTQYF
V: TRBV5-1; J: TRBJ2-5; D: TRBD2; size: few; DNA: TGCGCCAGCAGACCTCCGGGGGGAGAGACCCAGTACTTC; CDR3: CASRPPGGETQYF
V: TRBV7-9; J: TRBJ2-3; D: NA; size: NA; DNA: TGTGCCAGCAGCTCCCCGAATACCGGGACCCCCGGGGGAGATACGCAGTATTTT; CDR3: CASSSPNTGTPGGDTQYF
V: TRBV6-1; J: TRBJ2-2; D: NA; size: NA; DNA: TGTGCCAGCAGTGAAACCGACGGGGGGCCCACCGGGGAGCTGTTTTTT; CDR3: CASSETDGGPTGELFF
V: TRBV19; J: TRBJ2-5; D: NA; size: NA; DNA: TGTGCCAGTAGTCCCGGCGGAGTAGAGACCCAGTACTTC; CDR3: CASSPGGVETQYF
V: TRBV5-1; J: TRBJ2-1; D: NA; size: NA; DNA: TGCGCCAGCAGCCTACCCCTGACAGGAGACTACAATGAGCAGTTCTTC; CDR3: CASSLPLTGDYNEQFF
V: TRBV9; J: TRBJ2-7; D: NA; size: once; DNA: TGTGCCAGCAGCGCCCGGGACACGAGCTCCTACGAGCAGTACTTC; CDR3: CASSARDTSSYEQYF
V: TRBV13; J: TRBJ1-3; D: NA; size: NA; DNA: TGTGCCAGCGCCCCCGGGGGGCAGAGACTAAACACCATATATTTT; CDR3: CASAPGGQRLNTIYF
V: TRBV28; J: TRBJ1-2; D: NA; size: NA; DNA: TGTGCCAGCAGTTTACTACTACAACACTATGGCTACACCTTC; CDR3: CASSLLLQHYGYTF
V: TRBV28; J: TRBJ1-5; D: NA; size: NA; DNA: TGTGCCAGCAGTTTAGGCAGGGGAGCGTCGAAAGGCAATCAGCCCCAGCATTTT; CDR3: CASSLGRGASKGNQPQHF
V: TRBV6-1; J: TRBJ1-2; D: NA; size: NA; DNA: TGTGCCAGCAGTGAGGGCCGCAAATATGGCTACACCTTC; CDR3: CASSEGRKYGYTF
V: TRBV5-1; J: TRBJ1-1; D: TRBD1; size: NA; DNA: TGCGCCAGTACCCAACAGGGGGCATGGACTGAAGCTTTCTTT; CDR3: CASTQQGAWTEAFF
V: TRBV7-9; J: TRBJ1-2; D: TRBD1; size: NA; DNA: TGTGCCAGCAGCTTAAGGGGGCGTCCCGGGGGCTACACCTTC; CDR3: CASSLRGRPGGYTF
V: TRBV19; J: TRBJ2-7; D: NA; size: NA; DNA: TGTGCCAGTAGTATAATAGGGGGCGAGCAGTACTTC; CDR3: CASSIIGGEQYF
V: TRBV5-6; J: TRBJ1-6; D: NA; size: NA; DNA: TGTGCCAGCAGCCCGGGGGGTCGGACACGGAATTCACCCCTCCACTTT; CDR3: CASSPGGRTRNSPLHF
V: TRBV5-1; J: TRBJ2-5; D: NA; size: NA; DNA: TGCGCCAGCAGCTTCCAGGGTGAGGAGACCCAGTACTTC; CDR3: CASSFQGEETQYF
V: TRBV2; J: TRBJ1-2; D: NA; size: NA; DNA: TGTGCCAGCACCCGACCCAACGGGGGGGATGGCTACACCTTC; CDR3: CASTRPNGGDGYTF
V: TRBV10-3; J: TRBJ1-1; D: TRBD1; size: NA; DNA: TGTGCCATGACAGGGGACTGGAAGACTGAAGCTTTCTTT; CDR3: CAMTGDWKTEAFF
V: TRBV19; J: TRBJ1-1; D: NA; size: medium-sized; DNA: TGTGCCAGTAGTTTCGGTAGCGCTGAAGCTTTCTTT; CDR3: CASSFGSAEAFF
V: TRBV5-1; J: TRBJ2-3; D: TRBD2; size: NA; DNA: TGCGCCAGCAGCTCATCAGGGACTAGCTTATACACAGATACGCAGTATTTT; CDR3: CASSSSGTSLYTDTQYF
V: TRBV10-3; J: TRBJ2-5; D: NA; size: NA; DNA: TGTGCCATCAGTGGCCGCTTCGATCGGGAAGAGACCCAGTACTTC; CDR3: CAISGRFDREETQYF
V: TRBV5-1; J: TRBJ2-7; D: NA; size: NA; DNA: TGCGCCAGCAGCTCCGGCTACGAGCAGTACTTC; CDR3: CASSSGYEQYF
V: TRBV9; J: TRBJ2-7; D: NA; size: NA; DNA: TGTGCCAGCAGCGTAGCTGGGACTTCCAGGTACGAGCAGTACTTC; CDR3: CASSVAGTSRYEQYF
V: TRBV6-1; J: TRBJ1-2; D: NA; size: NA; DNA: TGTGCCAGCAGTGAAGTCGCGGGGAGGGGCTACACCTTC; CDR3: CASSEVAGRGYTF
V: TRBV2; J: TRBJ2-6; D: NA; size: NA; DNA: TGTGCCATCGGGGTCTTTGTTGGGGCCAACGTCCTGACTTTC; CDR3: CAIGVFVGANVLTF
V: TRBV5-1; J: TRBJ2-7; D: NA; size: NA; DNA: TGCGCCAGCAGCATTAGCGTGAGCTCCTACGAGCAGTACTTC; CDR3: CASSISVSSYEQYF
V: TRBV7-8; J: TRBJ2-4; D: NA; size: NA; DNA: TGTGCCAGCAGCTTAGCAACCACAGGTTTAGCCAAAAACATTCAGTACTTC; CDR3: CASSLATTGLAKNIQYF
V: TRBV9; J: TRBJ1-1; D: NA; size: NA; DNA: TGTGCCAGCACCCGGACAGATCGAATGAACACTGAAGCTTTCTTT; CDR3: CASTRTDRMNTEAFF
V: TRBV5-1; J: TRBJ2-2; D: NA; size: NA; DNA: TGCGCCAGCAGCTTGGGCACCGGTAACACCGGGGAGCTGTTTTTT; CDR3: CASSLGTGNTGELFF
V: TRBV19; J: TRBJ1-1; D: NA; size: NA; DNA: TGTGCCAGTAGTCTGTCGGTGAACACTGAAGCTTTCTTT; CDR3: CASSLSVNTEAFF
V: TRBV5-5; J: TRBJ2-7; D: NA; size: NA; DNA: TGTGCCAGCAGCTTGACCCTTCTAACCTACGAGCAGTACTTC; CDR3: CASSLTLLTYEQYF
V: TRBV30; J: TRBJ1-2; D: NA; size: NA; DNA: TGTGCTCGGGGGGGCAGGGGTTCCTATGGCTACACCTTC; CDR3: CARGGRGSYGYTF
V: TRBV2; J: TRBJ1-1; D: NA; size: once; DNA: TGTGCCAGCAGCGACGACAGGTACACTGAAGCTTTCTTT; CDR3: CASSDDRYTEAFF
V: TRBV12-3/TRBV12-4; J: TRBJ1-2; D: NA; size: NA; DNA: TGTGCCAGCAGTCGTATACAGGGTTATGGCTACACCTTC; CDR3: CASSRIQGYGYTF
V: TRBV6-6; J: TRBJ1-4; D: TRBD1; size: NA; DNA: TGTGCCAGCCGTTTGGCCGCAGGGGGCTATGAAAAACTGTTTTTT; CDR3: CASRLAAGGYEKLFF
V: TRBV3-1/TRBV3-2; J: TRBJ1-2; D: NA; size: NA; DNA: TGTGCCAGCAGCCGGCTGGACTCGGCTCCTACCAGCTTC; CDR3: CASSRLDSAPTSF
V: TRBV10-1; J: TRBJ2-7; D: TRBD2; size: NA; DNA: TGCGCCAGCAGTGACTCCGGAGCGGGAGGTCCCTACGAGCAGTACTTC; CDR3: CASSDSGAGGPYEQYF
V: TRBV7-8; J: TRBJ1-3; D: TRBD1; size: NA; DNA: TGTGCCAGCAGCTTAGGACCGACAGGGGCGGTAGACACCATATATTTT; CDR3: CASSLGPTGAVDTIYF